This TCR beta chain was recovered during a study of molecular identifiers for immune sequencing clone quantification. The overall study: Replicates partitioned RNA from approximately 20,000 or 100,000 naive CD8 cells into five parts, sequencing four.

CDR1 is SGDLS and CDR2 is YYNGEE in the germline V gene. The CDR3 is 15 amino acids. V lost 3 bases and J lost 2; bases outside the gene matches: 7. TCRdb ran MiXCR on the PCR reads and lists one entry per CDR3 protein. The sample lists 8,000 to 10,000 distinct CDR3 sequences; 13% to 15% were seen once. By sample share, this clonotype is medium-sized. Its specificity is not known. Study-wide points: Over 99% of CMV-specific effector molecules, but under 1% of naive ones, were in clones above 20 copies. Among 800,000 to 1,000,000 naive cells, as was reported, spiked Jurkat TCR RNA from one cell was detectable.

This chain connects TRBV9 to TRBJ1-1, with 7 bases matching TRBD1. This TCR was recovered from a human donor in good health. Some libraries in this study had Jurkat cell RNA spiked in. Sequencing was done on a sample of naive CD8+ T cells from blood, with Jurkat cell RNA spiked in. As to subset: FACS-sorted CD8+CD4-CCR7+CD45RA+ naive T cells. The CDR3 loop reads CASSASGTANTEAFF. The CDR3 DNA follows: TGTGCCAGCAGCGCCTCCGGGACAGCAAACACTGAAGCTTTCTTT.